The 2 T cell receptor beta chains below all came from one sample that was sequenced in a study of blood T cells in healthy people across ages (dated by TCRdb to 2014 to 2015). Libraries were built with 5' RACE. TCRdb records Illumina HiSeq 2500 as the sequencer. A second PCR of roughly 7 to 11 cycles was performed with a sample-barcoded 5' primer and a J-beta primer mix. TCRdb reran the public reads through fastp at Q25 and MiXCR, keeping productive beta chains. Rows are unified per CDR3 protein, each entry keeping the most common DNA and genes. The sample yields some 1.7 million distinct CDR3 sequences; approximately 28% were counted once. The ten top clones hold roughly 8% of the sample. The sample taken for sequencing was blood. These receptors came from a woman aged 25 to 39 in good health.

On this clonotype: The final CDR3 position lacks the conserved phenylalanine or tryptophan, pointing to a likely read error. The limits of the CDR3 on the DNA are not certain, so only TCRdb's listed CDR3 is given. Here the CDR3 reads CASSFHSVTQETQHS. The chain carries TRBV5-5 and TRBJ2-5. The CDR3 spans 15 amino acids, including both terminal residues. Germline V gives CDR1 SGHKS, CDR2 YYEKEE (reference sequence).

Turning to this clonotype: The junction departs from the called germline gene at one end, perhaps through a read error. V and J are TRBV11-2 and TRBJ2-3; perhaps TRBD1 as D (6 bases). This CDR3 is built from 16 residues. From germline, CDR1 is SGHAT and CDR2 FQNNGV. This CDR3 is CASSYHQQGSIDTQYF. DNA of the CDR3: TGTGCCAGCAGCTATCATCAACAGGGTAGCATAGATACGCAGTATTTT.